Described below is a single TCR beta chain sequence and its context. The target antigen is unknown. This sample is part of a study of OX40 agonist ivuxolimab in advanced cancers. Study overall: Ivuxolimab, which patients received intravenously every 2 weeks, was dosed at 0.01 to 10 mg/kg. Treatment received earlier with anti-PD-1, anti-PD-L1 or anti-CTLA-4 agents was allowed, and less than 45% had some. General study findings and limits: CD4+ and CD8+ T cells in blood underwent clonal expansion by week 6 at 0.1 to 3.0 mg/kg.

Only in-frame clones appear in the TCRdb table, and some are missing; sequencing was by immunoSEQ multiplex PCR. The sample lists around 72,000 clones; approximately 90% were seen once. The CDR3 runs to 19 residues. The V segment lost 4 bases and the J segment 1 base; nucleotides outside the gene matches: 10. In germline, CDR1 is SGHKS, CDR2 YYEKEE (reference sequence). The chain recombines TRBV5-5 with TRBJ2-4, with 14 bases aligning to TRBD2. This specimen was CD4+ or CD8+ T cells sorted from blood, taken in a trial of the OX40 agonist ivuxolimab. This receptor was taken from an adult with an advanced solid tumor such as melanoma, head and neck, liver or kidney cancer. CDR3 sequence: CASSLATSGGAAAKNIQYF. The CDR3 bases are TGTGCCAGCAGCCTCGCGACTAGCGGGGGGGCCGCGGCCAAAAACATTCAGTACTTC.